Shown below are 18 T cell receptor beta chains from a single sample sequenced in a study of cytomegalovirus exposure and HLA in healthy donors. Primers included in the PCR were 60 Vbeta and 13 Jbeta primers. The method was immunoSEQ multiplex PCR; TCRdb's version includes in-frame clones alone and lacks a portion of them. The table shows 180,000 or so clones, with around 77% occurring only once. What was sequenced was PBMCs. These receptors originate from a woman aged 30 to 39 in good health and CMV-seropositive.

The chain is built from TRBV7-2 and TRBJ2-1; 11 bases match TRBD2. Germline-derived CDR1 and CDR2 are SGHTA and FQGNSA. The CDR3 totals 16 residues. The V segment lost 2 bases and the J segment 7 bases; nucleotides outside the gene matches: 7. The CDR3 protein is CASSLHIAGGPNEQFF. CDR3 in DNA: TGTGCCAGCAGCTTACACATAGCGGGAGGGCCGAATGAGCAGTTCTTC.

V is TRBV11-2 and J is TRBJ1-6; perhaps TRBD1 as D (6 bases). CDR1 is SGHAT and CDR2 is FQNNGV in the germline V gene. This CDR3 contains 13 residues. Trimming took off 2 bases at V and 8 bases at J, with 7 bases between the two ends. Here the CDR3 DNA reads TGTGCCAGCAGCTTAAACAGGGATTCACCCCTCCACTTT. Translating it yields CASSLNRDSPLHF.

The V and J genes are TRBV9 and TRBJ2-3; 8 bases line up with TRBD2. This CDR3 contains 15 residues. In germline, CDR1 is SGDLS, CDR2 YYNGEE. Trimming took 0 bases from V and 7 from J; bases not matched to a gene: 7. The CDR3 sequence is CASSVDGGAGNTQYF. Here the CDR3 DNA reads TGTGCCAGCAGCGTAGACGGGGGGGCAGGAAATACGCAGTATTTT.

The sample holds a few counts of this clone. The rearrangement joins TRBV6-5 to TRBJ2-7; 11 bases are shared with TRBD2. Germline trimming cut 5 bases from V and 1 base from J; bases unmatched to any gene: 4. This CDR3 contains 15 residues. Germline V lookup: CDR1 MNHEY, CDR2 SVGAGI. CDR3 nucleotides: TGTGCCAGCAGTGGACTAGCGGGCCCGTCCTACGAGCAGTACTTC. Its protein product is CASSGLAGPSYEQYF.

This clone has only one observation. The chain employs TRBV4-3 and TRBJ2-7; D gene unclear. Trimming left V 0 bases short and J 3 bases short, with 12 bases between. The germline V gene has CDR1 LGHNA and CDR2 YSLEER. The CDR3 is made up of 15 amino acids. CDR3 amino acids: CASSQEKEWIYEQYF. The DNA of the CDR3 is TGCGCCAGCAGCCAAGAGAAGGAGTGGATCTACGAGCAGTACTTC.

This clone was counted between two and nine times. The chain carries TRBV30 and TRBJ2-2; 7 nucleotides agree with TRBD2. In germline, CDR1 is GTSNPN, CDR2 SVGIG (reference sequence). This CDR3 is 16 amino acids long. The V and J ends lost 0 bases and 2 bases, in that order; junction bases with no gene match: 6. The CDR3 region is CAWSVKGGRNTGELFF. The DNA of the CDR3 is TGTGCCTGGAGTGTTAAAGGCGGGAGAAACACCGGGGAGCTGTTTTTT.

The gene calls are TRBV7-2 and TRBJ1-1; a possible D gene is TRBD1 (6 bases). Trimming took off 5 bases at V and 4 bases at J, with 17 bases between the two ends. The CDR3 runs 15 residues. CDR1 SGHTA and CDR2 FQGNSA come from the germline V gene. The CDR3 bases are TGTGCCAGCAGCATAACAGGGCACGGGGTCACTGAAGCTTTCTTT. Its translation: CASSITGHGVTEAFF.

The rearrangement links TRBV2 to TRBJ1-5; D gene ambiguous. This CDR3 is 14 amino acids long. V gave up 8 bases and J gave up 2 bases, with 13 bases separating them. Germline V gene data show CDR1 as SNHLY and CDR2 as FYNNEI. The CDR3 DNA is TGTGCCAGCGTTTCGAGTTATGGCAATCAGCCCCAGCATTTT. This encodes CASVSSYGNQPQHF.

The V call is TRBV10-2, the J call TRBJ1-2; D is perhaps TRBD1 (5 bases). Germline CDR1 and CDR2: WSHSY and SAAADI. V was clipped by 4 bases and J by 6 bases, with 15 bases between them. The CDR3 has 14 residues. The CDR3 nucleotides are TGCGCCAGCAGTGCCACGGCGGGGCGAGATGGCTACACCTTC. It translates to CASSATAGRDGYTF.

This clone has only one observation. The chain links TRBV11-2 to TRBJ2-1, with D possibly being TRBD2 (6 bases). This CDR3 spans 15 amino acids. The germline V and J ends were trimmed by 2 bases and 3 bases, with 11 bases remaining between them. CDR1 is SGHAT and CDR2 is FQNNGV in the germline V gene. CDR3 DNA: TGTGCCAGCAGCTTATCGGCGGGGTACTACAATGAGCAGTTCTTC. It codes for CASSLSAGYYNEQFF.

The sample holds one count of this clone. The rearrangement links TRBV11-3 to TRBJ1-6, with 10 bases identical to TRBD1. There are 19 residues in the CDR3. Unmatched junction bases numbered 5, after V lost 0 bases and J lost 0 bases. Germline assignment: CDR1 SGHNT and CDR2 YENEEA. CDR3 in amino acids: CASSLEGQGPSSYNSPLHF. The DNA of the CDR3 is TGTGCCAGCAGCTTAGAGGGACAGGGGCCGAGCTCCTATAATTCACCCCTCCACTTT.

Turning to this clone: At the DNA level, this CDR3 is encoded by other sequences in the same sample as well. The chain combines TRBV7-2 with TRBJ1-2, with TRBD1 as a possible D gene (5 bases). CDR1 and CDR2 (germline): SGHTA, FQGNSA. The CDR3 runs to 12 residues. V lost 5 bases and J lost 6, with 10 bases in between. CDR3 amino acids: CASSLRGDGYTF. The CDR3 bases are TGTGCCAGCAGCCTACGGGGGGATGGCTACACCTTC.

The chain couples TRBV7-9 to TRBJ2-5, with D unresolved. Germline CDR1 and CDR2: SEHNR and FQNEAQ (reference sequence). The CDR3 sequence is 13 residues long. The V and J ends lost 5 bases and 1 base respectively, with 8 bases between them. CDR3 nucleotide sequence: TGTGCCAGCAGCCTCAGGTCCCAAGAGACCCAGTACTTC. Protein: CASSLRSQETQYF.

The chain employs TRBV27 and TRBJ2-7; no definite D call. CDR1 is MNHEY, CDR2 SMNVEV, per germline (reference sequence). The V gene lost 5 bases and the J gene lost 3 bases, with 20 bases spanning the gap. The CDR3 is 16 amino acids. The CDR3 region is CASSRQTISLLYEQYF. CDR3 nucleotide sequence: TGTGCCAGCAGTCGCCAAACTATCTCCCTCCTCTACGAGCAGTACTTC.

V is TRBV7-9 and J is TRBJ1-1; possible D gene TRBD1, 6 bases. The CDR3 sequence is 17 residues long. The V gene lost 2 bases and the J gene lost 1 base, with 17 bases spanning the gap. Germline V gives CDR1 SEHNR, CDR2 FQNEAQ (reference sequence). CDR3 sequence reads: CASSLTLGGARNTEAFF. The DNA of the CDR3 is TGTGCCAGCAGCTTAACATTGGGGGGGGCGCGGAACACTGAAGCTTTCTTT.

The chain employs TRBV5-4 and TRBJ2-7; TRBD2 aligns across 8 bases. V lost 3 bases, J lost 0 bases, and 5 bases stayed unmatched. Germline loops: CDR1 SGHNT, CDR2 YYREEE (reference sequence). CDR3 length equals 15 residues. The CDR3 sequence is CASSSQGTSSYEQYF. The CDR3 nucleotides read TGTGCCAGCAGCTCGCAGGGGACTAGCTCCTACGAGCAGTACTTC.

The CDR3 DNA reads as TGCGCCAGCAGCGACACCACTAGCACAGATACGCAGTATTTT. It yields the protein CASSDTTSTDTQYF. This chain connects TRBV5-1 to TRBJ2-3; D is uncertain. The germline CDR1 and CDR2 sequences are SGHRS and YFSETQ. CDR3 length: 14 amino acids. V was clipped by 4 bases and J by 0 bases, with 9 bases between them.

Comment on this clone: The junction and the germline gene differ at one end; a read error may be behind it. The chain couples TRBV7-9 to TRBJ1-1; weak D call: TRBD1 (5 bases). Germline CDR1 is SEHNR and CDR2 is FQNEAQ (reference sequence). The CDR3 is 12 amino acids. As DNA, the CDR3 is TGTTCCAGCAGCTTCGGGCAGGGAAAAGCTTTCTTT. Residues: CSSSFGQGKAFF.